The sample holds a few counts of the clone carrying this TCR beta chain. The entry originates in a study of blood T cells in healthy people across ages. Through a sample-barcoded 5' primer and a J-beta primer mix, a second PCR was run for roughly 6 to 12 cycles. TCRdb reprocessed the 5' RACE reads with MiXCR, giving one entry per CDR3 protein. This table has approximately 800,000 distinct CDR3 sequences, roughly 46% appearing once. This CDR3 has 13 residues. Germline CDR1 reads MGHDK; CDR2 reads SYGVNS. V lost 7 bases, J lost 1 base, and 10 bases lay in between. This TCR was recovered from an elderly man in good health. The sequenced material came from blood. The chain uses TRBV25-1 and TRBJ1-1; D not resolved. CDR3 nucleotides: TGTGCCAGCACTAGCGCGGGGAACACTGAAGCTTTCTTT. Protein: CASTSAGNTEAFF.